This T cell receptor beta chain was captured in a study of Ad26.COV2.S vaccination and SARS-CoV-2 variants. Study observations and caveats: Substantial response breadth was reportedly seen for spike-specific CD8+ and CD4+ T cells after vaccination.

Sample treatment: approximately 18 received Ad26.COV2.S at low or high dose, single or two shots; about 5 received placebo; per-sample allocation not given. Following the first vaccine or placebo injection, samples were taken on day 63. About this clone itself: Its target is unknown.

Clones were sequenced by immunoSEQ multiplex PCR, and TCRdb holds only the in-frame ones, with some missing. Counted here are about 320,000 clones, 85% to 90% occurring once; the ten biggest clones make up approximately 1.9%. The germline V gene encodes CDR1 GTSNPN and CDR2 SVGIG (reference sequence). This CDR3 comprises 15 residues. J gave up 2 bases and V 4 bases, and 5 bases lay outside the gene matches. This receptor was obtained from a person aged 18-60 years who received the Ad26.COV2.S COVID-19 vaccine or a placebo. The chain couples TRBV30 to TRBJ2-6; 7 bases agree with TRBD1. Sequenced material: peripheral blood, taken in a trial of Ad26.COV2.S vaccine versus placebo. Here the CDR3 DNA reads TGTGCCTGGATTAGACAGGGAGCTGGGGCCAACGTCCTGACTTTC. Residues: CAWIRQGAGANVLTF.